Listed below are T cell receptor beta chains from one sample, sequenced in a study of CD8+CD57+ T cells in acquired aplastic anemia. Each CDR3 protein is one row after TCRdb ran MiXCR on the reads. Here the sample spans fewer than 250,000 distinct CDR3 sequences, roughly half being singletons. The sample consisted of sorted CD4+, CD8+, or CD8+CD57+ T cells (not recorded which) from PBMCs. The receptors shown here come from a human donor in good health, serving as a control. CDR3s include the opening cysteine and the closing phenylalanine or tryptophan. A D gene is named only where the DNA matches it firmly. A row's size may be missing; if present it is once, few, many or a size class.

>TRBV5-6|NA|TRBJ2-7|TRBD1
TGTGCCAGCAGCTTGGGGGACAGGGGGCACTACGAGCAGTACTTC
CASSLGDRGHYEQYF
>TRBV4-3|NA|TRBJ1-2|TRBD1
TGCGCCAGCAGCCAAGCCGAACAGGGGGATGGCTACACCTTC
CASSQAEQGDGYTF
>TRBV5-4|many|TRBJ2-7|TRBD2
TGTGCCAGCAGCTCCGGGACTAGCGGGGTCTACGAGCAGTACTTC
CASSSGTSGVYEQYF
>TRBV15|NA|TRBJ1-4|TRBD1
TGTGCCACCAGCAGCCGGGACAGGCATAATGAAAAACTGTTTTTT
CATSSRDRHNEKLFF
>TRBV5-8|many|TRBJ2-5|TRBD2
TGTGCCAGCAGCTTGACTAGCGGCCCCCAGTACTTC
CASSLTSGPQYF
>TRBV29-1|NA|TRBJ2-3|TRBD2
TGCAGCGTTGCGTCGGGGGGAACCACAGATACGCAGTATTTT
CSVASGGTTDTQYF
>TRBV2|NA|TRBJ1-5|TRBD1
TGTGCCAGCAGGGAACAGGGGTCCAATCAGCCCCAGCATTTT
CASREQGSNQPQHF
>TRBV7-7|few|TRBJ2-7|TRBD2
TGTGCTAGCAGCTTAGTGCCTGGGACTACATACGAGCAGTACTTC
CASSLVPGTTYEQYF
>TRBV15|NA|TRBJ2-7|NA
TGTGCCACCAGCAGAGACGCAGGGGTAAGCTCCTACGAGCAGTACTTC
CATSRDAGVSSYEQYF
>TRBV7-2|many|TRBJ2-3|TRBD2
TGTGCCAGCAGCTTCACGGGGGGGCAGGGAGATACGCAGTATTTT
CASSFTGGQGDTQYF
>TRBV6-6|many|TRBJ2-7|TRBD1
TGTGCCAGCAGTTCCCCGGACAGGGGTGGGAACGAGCAGTACTTC
CASSSPDRGGNEQYF
>TRBV5-1|few|TRBJ2-1|TRBD1
TGCGCCAGCAGCTTGGGTTTGAAACAGGGGATGGGAACCTACAATGAGCAGTTCTTC
CASSLGLKQGMGTYNEQFF
>TRBV24-1|NA|TRBJ2-1|NA
TGTGCCACCAGTGATTCGGGGACCCCTTCCTACAATGAGCAGTTCTTC
CATSDSGTPSYNEQFF
>TRBV7-8|NA|TRBJ2-1|TRBD2
TGTGCCAGTAGTGTCCGACCGGGCGGGGCGGGGGATGAGCAGTTCTTC
CASSVRPGGAGDEQFF